Below, 15 T cell receptor beta chains from the same sample are listed, as sequenced in a study of T cell responses to AZD1222 COVID-19 vaccine. The repertoire was sequenced with immunoSEQ multiplex PCR; TCRdb's copy has only in-frame clones and lacks some. The table has approximately 17,000 clones, over 60% seen once; the top ten hold 14%. The source material was peripheral blood, sampled 28 days after the second AZD1222 dose. The receptors come from an adult who received the AZD1222 COVID-19 vaccine.

The rearrangement links TRBV18 to TRBJ1-5; D is perhaps TRBD1 (5 bases). Trimming removed 3 bases from V and 4 bases from J, with 13 bases in between. In germline, CDR1 is KGHSH, CDR2 LQKENI. This CDR3 has 15 amino acids. The DNA of the CDR3 is TGTGCCAGCTCACCCCCTATGGGGGGAAATCAGCCCCAGCATTTT. It encodes CASSPPMGGNQPQHF.

In DNA, the CDR3 is TGTGCCAGCAGCCAAGAGGCTGGTTTTACTAGCGGAAATGAGCAGTTCTTC. It translates to CASSQEAGFTSGNEQFF. The chain combines TRBV4-2 with TRBJ2-1; 8 bases are a match to TRBD2. The CDR3 runs to 17 residues. Germline V gene lookup returns CDR1 LGHNA and CDR2 YNFKEQ. Germline trimming cut 0 bases from V and 7 bases from J; bases unmatched to any gene: 11.

The CDR3 loop reads CATSRGGDQPQHF. CDR3 in DNA: TGTGCCACCAGCAGAGGAGGGGATCAGCCCCAGCATTTT. J is TRBJ1-5 and V is TRBV15; a weak D match, TRBD1 (5 bases). The germline gives CDR1 LNHNV, CDR2 YYDKDF (reference sequence). V shed 1 base and J shed 5 bases, with 6 bases lying between them. This CDR3 is built from 13 residues.

The chain uses TRBV19 and TRBJ2-7; 10 bases line up with TRBD1. There are 14 residues in the CDR3. Germline lookup yields CDR1 LNHDA and CDR2 SQIVND (reference sequence). Losses at the gene ends were 5 bases for V and 3 bases for J; bases not matched to a gene: 4. DNA of the CDR3: TGTGCCAGTAGTTCGGGACAGGGGAACTACGAGCAGTACTTC. The encoded protein is CASSSGQGNYEQYF.

V gene TRBV3-1 (or the pseudogene TRBV3-2) combines with J gene TRBJ1-6; no definite D call. Trimming stripped 4 bases from V and 2 bases from J, with 6 bases between. Germline V gives CDR1 LGHDT, CDR2 YNNKEL (reference sequence). The CDR3 is 14 residues long. CDR3 region: CASSLEPYNSPLHF. The CDR3 DNA follows: TGTGCCAGCAGCCTTGAACCCTATAATTCACCCCTCCACTTT.

The CDR3 nucleotides read TGCGCCAGCAGCTTCCCCCATGACAGGGGGAATTCCGTGGGTCACTATGGCTACACCTTC. The encoded protein is CASSFPHDRGNSVGHYGYTF. V is TRBV5-1 and J is TRBJ1-2; 9 nucleotides line up with TRBD1. V was clipped by 2 bases and J by 3 bases; unmatched bases: 20. Per the germline V gene, CDR1 is SGHRS and CDR2 is YFSETQ. CDR3 length: 20 residues. The entire variable domain, with the rest obtained from reference TRBV5-1 and TRBJ1-2, is as follows: KAGVTQTPRYLIKTRGQQVTLSCSPISGHRSVSWYQQTPGQGLQFLFEYFSETQRNKGNFPGRFSGRQFSNSRSEMNVSTLELGDSALYLCASSFPHDRGNSVGHYGYTFGSGTRLTVV.

This clone occurred a few times. The rearrangement links TRBV4-2 to TRBJ1-2, with D uncertain. The V end was cut by 0 bases, the J end by 2 bases, with 10 bases between. The CDR3 is made up of 15 amino acids. Germline assignment: CDR1 LGHNA and CDR2 YNFKEQ. CDR3 sequence (DNA): TGTGCCAGCAGCCAAGACACCGCTCAAAACTATGGCTACACCTTC. As protein: CASSQDTAQNYGYTF.

V and J are TRBV19 and TRBJ2-6; unclear D gene. The ends were cut back, 7 bases at V and 8 bases at J, with 21 bases in the middle. Germline CDR1 reads LNHDA; CDR2 reads SQIVND (reference sequence). The CDR3 loop spans 16 amino acids. The CDR3 bases are TGTGCCAGTACCGGCACCCCACAAGTATCGACCAACGTCCTGACTTTC. As protein: CASTGTPQVSTNVLTF. Combining the CDR3 with reference TRBV19 and TRBJ2-6 gives the whole variable domain DGGITQSPKYLFRKEGQNVTLSCEQNLNHDAMYWYRQDPGQGLRLIYYSQIVNDFQKGDIAEGYSVSREKKESFPLTVTSAQKNPTAFYLCASTGTPQVSTNVLTFGAGSRLTVL.

The V gene is TRBV25-1, the J gene TRBJ2-7; maybe TRBD2 (6 bases). The CDR3 runs to 14 residues. With 5 bases removed from V and 2 bases from J, the gap between germline ends came to 13 bases. The germline V gene has CDR1 MGHDK and CDR2 SYGVNS. The DNA for the CDR3 is TGTGCCAGCAGTCGGGGGTCTTGGGCCTACGAGCAGTACTTC. This sequence encodes CASSRGSWAYEQYF.

CDR3: CASSLWDRELGMNTEAFF. As DNA, the CDR3 is TGTGCCAGCAGTTTATGGGACAGGGAGCTGGGGATGAACACTGAAGCTTTCTTT. This rearrangement joins TRBV28 to TRBJ1-1; 8 positions match TRBD1. This CDR3 has 18 residues. The V gene end was trimmed by 0 bases and the J gene end by 0 bases; junction bases not matched to a gene: 9. Germline assignment: CDR1 MDHEN and CDR2 SYDVKM.

The chain couples TRBV20-1 to TRBJ1-4; D ambiguous. The CDR3 sequence is 15 residues long. Germline-derived CDR1 and CDR2 are DFQATT and SNEGSKA (reference sequence). Between the trimmed V and J ends, which lost 3 bases and 7 bases, there was a span of 18 bases. In nucleotides, the CDR3 is TGCAGTGCTAGTATCCCCAGGTTCCGCGGTGAAAAACTGTTTTTT. The encoded protein is CSASIPRFRGEKLFF.

This clone was counted a single time. The chain uses TRBV7-6 and TRBJ2-3; 10 bases agree with TRBD1. Germline V gives CDR1 SGHVS, CDR2 FNYEAQ. Germline trimming cut 3 bases from V and 2 bases from J; bases unmatched to any gene: 2. The CDR3 consists of 15 residues. The CDR3 loop reads CASSFRQGATDTQYF. The CDR3 DNA reads TGTGCCAGCAGCTTCAGACAGGGGGCCACAGATACGCAGTATTTT.

This clone was recorded only once. This sequence joins TRBV3-1 (or the pseudogene TRBV3-2) and TRBJ2-3; D is tentatively TRBD1 or TRBD2 (6 bases each). The V end lost 5 bases, the J end lost 4 bases, and 13 bases lay between the germline ends. This CDR3 contains 14 residues. Germline CDR1 is LGHDT and CDR2 is YNNKEL (reference sequence). Here the CDR3 DNA reads TGTGCCAGCAGCTTTACTAGGGGGGCAGATACGCAGTATTTT. Translated: CASSFTRGADTQYF.

The V gene is TRBV6-6, the J gene TRBJ2-7, with TRBD1 identical over 7 bases. Germline lookup yields CDR1 MNHNY and CDR2 SVGAGI (reference sequence). With 5 bases clipped from V and 4 bases from J, the junction kept 5 bases outside the gene matches. The length of the CDR3 is 13 residues. The CDR3 DNA follows: TGTGCCAGCAGTCGACGGGACAGTTACGAGCAGTACTTC. Its protein product is CASSRRDSYEQYF.

The chain uses TRBV6-5 and TRBJ2-2; TRBD1 aligns across 7 bases. The V gene end was trimmed by 6 bases and the J gene end by 5 bases; junction bases not matched to a gene: 3. This CDR3 has 13 residues. Germline values: CDR1 MNHEY, CDR2 SVGAGI. The CDR3: CASRPTGTGELFF. For the CDR3, the DNA is TGTGCCAGCAGGCCGACAGGGACCGGGGAGCTGTTTTTT.